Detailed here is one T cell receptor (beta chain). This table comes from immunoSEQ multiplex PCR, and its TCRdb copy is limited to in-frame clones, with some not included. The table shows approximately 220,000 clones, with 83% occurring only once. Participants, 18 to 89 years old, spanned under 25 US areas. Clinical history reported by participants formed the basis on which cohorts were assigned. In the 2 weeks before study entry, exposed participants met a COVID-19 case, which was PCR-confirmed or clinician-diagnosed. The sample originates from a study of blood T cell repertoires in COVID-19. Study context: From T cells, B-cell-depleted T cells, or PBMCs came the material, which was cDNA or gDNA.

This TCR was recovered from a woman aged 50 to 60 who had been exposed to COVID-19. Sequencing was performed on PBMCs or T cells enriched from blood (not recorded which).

CDR3 residues: CASSPNLAPLGNTIYF. The CDR3 nucleotides are TGTGCCAGCAGCCCCAACCTTGCGCCCCTTGGAAACACCATATATTTT. J is TRBJ1-3 and V is TRBV14; D not resolved. CDR1 and CDR2 from the germline V gene are SGHDN and FVKESK. The CDR3 is made up of 16 amino acids. V was pared by 4 bases and J by 3 bases, with 16 bases between. The complete variable domain, with remaining parts taken from reference TRBV14 and TRBJ1-3, reads EAGVTQFPSHSVIEKGQTVTLRCDPISGHDNLYWYRRVMGKEIKFLLHFVKESKQDESGMPNNRFLAERTGGTYSTLKVQPAELEDSGVYFCASSPNLAPLGNTIYFGEGSWLTVV.